This entry concerns a single TCR beta chain. Its target is unknown. This sample was taken from a study of Tregs in tolerant kidney transplant recipients. About the study: Related graft donors supplied nonmyeloablative bone marrow transplants, and mixed chimerism was transient.

Study findings and constraints: Nucleotide sequences could not be compared across some patients' samples due to primer changes. In tolerant patients, donor-specific Tregs outgrew total Tregs, suggesting antigen-driven expansion.

This table comes from immunoSEQ multiplex PCR, and its TCRdb copy is limited to in-frame clones, with some not included. The sample spans roughly 48,000 clones; the ten largest clones claim around 0.8%. Sample: CD4+ T cells from blood, taken before the transplant. The sequence was obtained from a human donor who received a combined kidney and bone marrow transplant.

The covered CDR3 bases are TGTGCCAGCTGTATAGGGGCCCCCGGGTACAATGAG. Amino acid sequence: CASCIGAPGYNE. The full-length CDR3 reads as CASCIGAPGYNEQFF. The V call is TRBV2, the J call TRBJ2-1, with TRBD1 as a possible D gene (5 bases). The CDR3 goes on 3 residues after the read ends, and that part is filled in from the germline J gene. The CDR3 sequence is 15 residues long. Germline loops: CDR1 SNHLY, CDR2 FYNNEI. The ends were cut back, 8 bases at V and 4 bases at J, with 18 bases in the middle.